This TCR beta chain stems from a study of T cell responses to AZD1222 COVID-19 vaccine. Study outcomes and limitations: An increase in Spike-specific TCR breadth and depth was observed after two AZD1222 doses.

Turning to this clone: Its matching antigen is unknown.

The repertoire was sequenced with immunoSEQ multiplex PCR; TCRdb's copy has only in-frame clones and lacks some. The sample has roughly 85,000 clones; 70% to 90% are singletons. This clonotype was obtained from an adult in good health. The sequences come from peripheral blood, collected on day 0 of MenACWY control vaccination.

CDR3 sequence (DNA): TGTGCCAGTAGTCTCGGACAGGGTTTGGGATCACCCCTCCACTTT. Protein product: CASSLGQGLGSPLHF. V usage is TRBV19 and J usage is TRBJ1-6; the match to TRBD1 covers 8 bases. This CDR3 contains 15 residues. With V trimmed by 5 bases and J by 10 bases, 10 bases remained unmatched. Germline CDR1 reads LNHDA; CDR2 reads SQIVND (reference sequence).